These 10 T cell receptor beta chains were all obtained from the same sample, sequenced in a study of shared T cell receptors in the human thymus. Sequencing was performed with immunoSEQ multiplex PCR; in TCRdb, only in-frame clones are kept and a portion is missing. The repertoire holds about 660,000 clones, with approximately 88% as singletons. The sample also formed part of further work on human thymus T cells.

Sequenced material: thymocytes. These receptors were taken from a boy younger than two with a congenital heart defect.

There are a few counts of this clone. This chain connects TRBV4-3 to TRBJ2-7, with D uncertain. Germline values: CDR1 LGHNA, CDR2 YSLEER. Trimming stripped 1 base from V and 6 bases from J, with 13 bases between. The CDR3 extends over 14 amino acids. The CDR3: CASSQGVVTGEQYF. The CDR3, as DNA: TGCGCCAGCAGCCAAGGAGTGGTTACGGGCGAGCAGTACTTC.

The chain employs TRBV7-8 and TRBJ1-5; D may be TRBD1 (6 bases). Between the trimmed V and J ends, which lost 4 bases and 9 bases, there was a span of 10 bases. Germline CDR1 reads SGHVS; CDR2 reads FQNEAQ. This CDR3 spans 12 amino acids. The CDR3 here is CASSSQGPPQHF. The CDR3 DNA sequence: TGTGCCAGCAGCTCACAGGGACCGCCCCAGCATTTT.

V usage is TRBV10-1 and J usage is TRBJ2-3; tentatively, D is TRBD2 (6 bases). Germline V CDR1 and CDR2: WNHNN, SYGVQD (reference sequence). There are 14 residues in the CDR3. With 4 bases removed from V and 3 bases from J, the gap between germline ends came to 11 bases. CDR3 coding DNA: TGCGCCAGCAGTGGGAGGGGAGTAACAGATACGCAGTATTTT. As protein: CASSGRGVTDTQYF.

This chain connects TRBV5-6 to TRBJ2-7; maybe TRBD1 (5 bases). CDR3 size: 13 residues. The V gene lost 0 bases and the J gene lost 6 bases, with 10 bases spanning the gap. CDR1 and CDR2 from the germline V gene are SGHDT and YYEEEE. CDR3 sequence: CASSLEGASEQYF. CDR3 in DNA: TGTGCCAGCAGCTTGGAAGGGGCAAGCGAGCAGTACTTC.

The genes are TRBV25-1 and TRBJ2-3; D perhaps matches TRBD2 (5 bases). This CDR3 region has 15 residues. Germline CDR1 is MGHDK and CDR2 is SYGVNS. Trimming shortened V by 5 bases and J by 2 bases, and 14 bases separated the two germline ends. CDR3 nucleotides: TGTGCCAGCAGTCCGAGAGGCGGGCCCACAGATACGCAGTATTTT. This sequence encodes CASSPRGGPTDTQYF.

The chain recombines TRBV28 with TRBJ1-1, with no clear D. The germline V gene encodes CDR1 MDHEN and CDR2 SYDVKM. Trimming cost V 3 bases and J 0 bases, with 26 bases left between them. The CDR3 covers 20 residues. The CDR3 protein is CASSLNPLDLRELLNTEAFF. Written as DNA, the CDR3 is TGTGCCAGCAGTTTGAACCCCCTAGACCTCCGGGAGTTGTTGAACACTGAAGCTTTCTTT.

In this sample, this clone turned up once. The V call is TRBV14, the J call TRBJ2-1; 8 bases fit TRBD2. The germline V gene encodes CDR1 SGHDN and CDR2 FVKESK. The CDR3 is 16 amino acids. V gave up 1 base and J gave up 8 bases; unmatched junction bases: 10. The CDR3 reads CASSQGGLGEGHEQFF. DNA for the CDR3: TGTGCCAGCAGCCAAGGGGGACTAGGGGAGGGACATGAGCAGTTCTTC. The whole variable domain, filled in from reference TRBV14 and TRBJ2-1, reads EAGVTQFPSHSVIEKGQTVTLRCDPISGHDNLYWYRRVMGKEIKFLLHFVKESKQDESGMPNNRFLAERTGGTYSTLKVQPAELEDSGVYFCASSQGGLGEGHEQFFGPGTRLTVL.

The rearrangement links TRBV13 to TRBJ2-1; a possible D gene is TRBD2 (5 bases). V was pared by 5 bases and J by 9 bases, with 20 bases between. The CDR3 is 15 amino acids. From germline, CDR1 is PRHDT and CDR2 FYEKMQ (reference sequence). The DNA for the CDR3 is TGTGCCAGCAGCGATGTACTAGGGATCCGTGGTGAGCAGTTCTTC. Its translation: CASSDVLGIRGEQFF.

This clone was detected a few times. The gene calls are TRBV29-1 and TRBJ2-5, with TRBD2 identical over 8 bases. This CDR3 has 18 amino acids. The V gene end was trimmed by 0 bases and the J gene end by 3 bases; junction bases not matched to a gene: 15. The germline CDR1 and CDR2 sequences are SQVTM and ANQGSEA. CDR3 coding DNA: TGCAGCGTTGAAGACCCAGACCCCGGGAGGGAGTGGAAAGAGACCCAGTACTTC. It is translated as CSVEDPDPGREWKETQYF.

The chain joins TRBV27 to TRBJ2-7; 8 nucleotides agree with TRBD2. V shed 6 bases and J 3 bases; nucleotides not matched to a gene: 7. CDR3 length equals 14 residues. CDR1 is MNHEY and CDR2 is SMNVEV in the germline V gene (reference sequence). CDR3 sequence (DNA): TGTGCCAGCAGATCGGGACTAGAACTCTACGAGCAGTACTTC. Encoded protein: CASRSGLELYEQYF.